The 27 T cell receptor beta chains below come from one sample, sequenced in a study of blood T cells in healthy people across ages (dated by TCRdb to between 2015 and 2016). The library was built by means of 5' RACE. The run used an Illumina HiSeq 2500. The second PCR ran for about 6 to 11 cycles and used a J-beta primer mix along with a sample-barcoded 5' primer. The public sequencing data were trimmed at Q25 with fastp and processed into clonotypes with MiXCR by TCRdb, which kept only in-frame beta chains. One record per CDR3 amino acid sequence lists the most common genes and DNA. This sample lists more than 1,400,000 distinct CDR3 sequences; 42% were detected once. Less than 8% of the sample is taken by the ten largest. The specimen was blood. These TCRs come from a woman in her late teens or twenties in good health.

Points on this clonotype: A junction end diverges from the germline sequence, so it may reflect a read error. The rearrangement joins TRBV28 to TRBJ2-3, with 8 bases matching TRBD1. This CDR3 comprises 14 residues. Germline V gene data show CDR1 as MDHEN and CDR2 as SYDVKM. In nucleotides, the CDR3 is TGCGCCAGCAGTTTAGGGACAGGTCAAGATACGCAGTATTTT. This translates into CASSLGTGQDTQYF.

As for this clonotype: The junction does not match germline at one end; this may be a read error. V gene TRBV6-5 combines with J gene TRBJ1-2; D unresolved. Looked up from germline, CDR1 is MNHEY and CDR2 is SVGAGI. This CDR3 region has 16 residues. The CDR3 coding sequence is TGTGCCAGCAGTTATTTCTGGAGCCTAGCTAACTATGGTTACACCTTC. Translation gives CASSYFWSLANYGYTF.

CDR3 bases: TGTGCCAGCCTAGGGGGCGGGGGACCCAACGAGCAGTACTTC. Translating gives CASLGGGGPNEQYF. The rearrangement links TRBV18 to TRBJ2-7; D possibly uses TRBD1 or TRBD2 (7 bases each). Germline V gene lookup returns CDR1 KGHSH and CDR2 LQKENI. Deletions cut 8 bases from V and 5 bases from J, with 19 bases between. The CDR3 length is 14 residues.

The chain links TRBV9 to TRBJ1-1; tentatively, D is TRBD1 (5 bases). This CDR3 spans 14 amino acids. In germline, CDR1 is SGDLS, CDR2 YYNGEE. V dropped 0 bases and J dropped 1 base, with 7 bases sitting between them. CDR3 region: CASSVVGGNTEAFF. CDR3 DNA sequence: TGTGCCAGCAGCGTAGTGGGGGGGAACACTGAAGCTTTCTTT.

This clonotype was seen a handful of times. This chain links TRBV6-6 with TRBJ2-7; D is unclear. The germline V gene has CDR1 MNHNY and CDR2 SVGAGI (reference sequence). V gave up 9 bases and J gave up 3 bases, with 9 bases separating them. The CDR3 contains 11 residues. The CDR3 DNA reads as TGTGCCAGTGCCAGGAGCTACGAGCAGTACTTC. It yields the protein CASARSYEQYF.

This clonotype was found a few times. CDR3: CSARVGDNEQYF. The DNA of the CDR3 is TGCAGTGCTAGAGTCGGGGACAATGAGCAGTACTTC. The genes are TRBV20-1 and TRBJ2-5, with D tentatively TRBD1 (6 bases). Trimming shortened V by 1 base and J by 11 bases, and 14 bases separated the two germline ends. This CDR3 region has 12 residues. Germline V gene lookup returns CDR1 DFQATT and CDR2 SNEGSKA (reference sequence).

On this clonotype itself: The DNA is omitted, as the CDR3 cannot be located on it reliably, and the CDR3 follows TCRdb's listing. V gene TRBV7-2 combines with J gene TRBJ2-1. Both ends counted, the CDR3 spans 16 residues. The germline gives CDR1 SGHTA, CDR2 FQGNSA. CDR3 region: CASSLVGRGSYNEQIF.

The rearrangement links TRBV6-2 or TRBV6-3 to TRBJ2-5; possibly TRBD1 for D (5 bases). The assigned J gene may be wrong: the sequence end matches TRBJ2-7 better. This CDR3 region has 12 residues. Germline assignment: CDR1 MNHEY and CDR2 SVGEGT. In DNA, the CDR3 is TGTGCCACCGACAGCACCACCTACGAGCAGTACTTC. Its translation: CATDSTTYEQYF.

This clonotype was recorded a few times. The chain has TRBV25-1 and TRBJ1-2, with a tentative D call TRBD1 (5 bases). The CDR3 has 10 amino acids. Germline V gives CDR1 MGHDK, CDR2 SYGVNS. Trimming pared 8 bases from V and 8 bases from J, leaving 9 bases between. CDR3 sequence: CASGDWGYTF. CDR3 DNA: TGTGCCAGCGGGGACTGGGGCTACACCTTC.

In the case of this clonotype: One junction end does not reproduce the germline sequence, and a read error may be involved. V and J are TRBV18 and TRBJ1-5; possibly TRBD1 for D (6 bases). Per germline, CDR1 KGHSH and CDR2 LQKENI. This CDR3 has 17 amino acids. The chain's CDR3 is CASSTGWTDTSIQPQHF. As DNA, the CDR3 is TGTGCCAGCTCAACCGGGTGGACAGACACTAGCATTCAGCCCCAGCATTTT.

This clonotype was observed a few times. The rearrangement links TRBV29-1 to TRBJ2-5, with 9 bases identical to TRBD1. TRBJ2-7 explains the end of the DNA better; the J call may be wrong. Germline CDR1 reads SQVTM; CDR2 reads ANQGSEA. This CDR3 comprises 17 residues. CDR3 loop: CSVLGRTGVGVSAEQYF. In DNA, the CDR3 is TGCAGCGTTCTTGGCCGGACAGGGGTTGGAGTTTCGGCCGAGCAGTACTTC.

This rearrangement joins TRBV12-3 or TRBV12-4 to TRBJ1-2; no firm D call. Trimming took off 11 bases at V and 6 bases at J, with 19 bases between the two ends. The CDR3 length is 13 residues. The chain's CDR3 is CASSYGGLNGYTF. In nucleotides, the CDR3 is TGTGCCTCCTCTTACGGAGGGCTCAATGGCTACACCTTC.

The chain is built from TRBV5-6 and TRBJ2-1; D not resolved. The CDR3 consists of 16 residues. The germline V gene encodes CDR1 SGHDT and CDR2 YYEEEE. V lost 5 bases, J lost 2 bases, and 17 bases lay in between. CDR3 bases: TGTGCCAGCAGTCTGCCGGGCTTCCTGACCTACAATGAGCAGTTCTTC. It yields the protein CASSLPGFLTYNEQFF.

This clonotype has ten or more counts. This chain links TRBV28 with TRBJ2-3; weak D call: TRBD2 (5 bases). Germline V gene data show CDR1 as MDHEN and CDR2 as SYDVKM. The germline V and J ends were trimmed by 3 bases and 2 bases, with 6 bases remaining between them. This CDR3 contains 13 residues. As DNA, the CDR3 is TGTGCCAGCAGTTTGGAGGCCACAGATACGCAGTATTTT. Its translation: CASSLEATDTQYF.

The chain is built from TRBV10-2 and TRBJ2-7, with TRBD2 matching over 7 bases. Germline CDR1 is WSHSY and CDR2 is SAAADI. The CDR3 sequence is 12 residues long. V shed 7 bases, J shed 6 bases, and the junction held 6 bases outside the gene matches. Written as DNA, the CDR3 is TGCGCCAGCACCGGGACTATGCCCGAGCAGTACTTC. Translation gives CASTGTMPEQYF.

CDR3 protein: CASRDPGQGLGYGYTF. The CDR3 DNA reads as TGTGCCAGCAGAGATCCGGGACAGGGGCTTGGTTATGGCTACACCTTC. The gene calls are TRBV7-2 and TRBJ1-2; 10 nucleotides align to TRBD1. The CDR3 length is 16 residues. CDR1 is SGHTA, CDR2 FQGNSA, per germline. J gave up 5 bases and V 6 bases, and 12 bases lay outside the gene matches.

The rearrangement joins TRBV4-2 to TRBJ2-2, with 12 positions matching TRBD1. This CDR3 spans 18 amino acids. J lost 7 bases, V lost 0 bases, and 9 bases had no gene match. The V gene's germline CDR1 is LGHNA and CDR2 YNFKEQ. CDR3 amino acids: CASSQEPGGQGANGELFF. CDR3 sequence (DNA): TGTGCCAGCAGCCAAGAACCTGGGGGACAGGGGGCAAACGGGGAGCTGTTTTTT.

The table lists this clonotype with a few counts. CDR3 residues: CASSGTGDGGYTF. The CDR3 nucleotides read TGCGCCAGCAGCGGAACTGGTGATGGTGGCTACACCTTC. The chain has TRBV5-1 and TRBJ1-2; no definite D call. V shed 4 bases and J shed 7 bases, with 14 bases lying between them. CDR1 and CDR2 (germline): SGHRS, YFSETQ. The CDR3 loop spans 13 amino acids. The whole variable domain, filled in from reference TRBV5-1 and TRBJ1-2, reads KAGVTQTPRYLIKTRGQQVTLSCSPISGHRSVSWYQQTPGQGLQFLFEYFSETQRNKGNFPGRFSGRQFSNSRSEMNVSTLELGDSALYLCASSGTGDGGYTFGSGTRLTVV.

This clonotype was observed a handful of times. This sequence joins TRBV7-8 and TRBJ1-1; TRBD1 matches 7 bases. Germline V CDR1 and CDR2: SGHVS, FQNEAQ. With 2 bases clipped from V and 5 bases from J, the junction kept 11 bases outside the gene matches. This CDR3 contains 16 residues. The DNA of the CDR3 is TGTGCCAGCAGCTTAAGGCAGGGGGGGAGTATGACTGAAGCTTTCTTT. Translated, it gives CASSLRQGGSMTEAFF.

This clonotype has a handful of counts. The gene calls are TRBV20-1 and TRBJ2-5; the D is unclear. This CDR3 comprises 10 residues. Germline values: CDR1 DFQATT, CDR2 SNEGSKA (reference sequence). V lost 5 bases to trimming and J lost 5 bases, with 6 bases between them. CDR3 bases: TGCAGTGCTGTTTGGGAGACCCAGTACTTC. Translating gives CSAVWETQYF.

CDR3: CASRKMGQGGNEQYF. Here the CDR3 DNA reads TGTGCCAGCAGGAAGATGGGACAGGGGGGGAATGAGCAGTACTTC. This chain connects TRBV11-2 to TRBJ2-7, with 11 bases lining up with TRBD1. Looked up from germline, CDR1 is SGHAT and CDR2 is FQNNGV. Unmatched junction bases numbered 11, after V lost 6 bases and J lost 7 bases. The CDR3 has 15 residues. The full variable domain, rest sourced from reference TRBV11-2 and TRBJ2-7, is EAGVAQSPRYKIIEKRQSVAFWCNPISGHATLYWYQQILGQGPKLLIQFQNNGVVDDSQLPKDRFSAERLKGVDSTLKIQPAKLEDSAVYLCASRKMGQGGNEQYFGPGTRLTVT.

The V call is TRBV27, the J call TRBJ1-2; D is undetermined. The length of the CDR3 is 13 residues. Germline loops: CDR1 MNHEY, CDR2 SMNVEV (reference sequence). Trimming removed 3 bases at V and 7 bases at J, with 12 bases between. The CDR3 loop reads CASSFFEEGGYTF. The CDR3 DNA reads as TGTGCCAGCAGTTTTTTCGAGGAAGGTGGCTACACCTTC.

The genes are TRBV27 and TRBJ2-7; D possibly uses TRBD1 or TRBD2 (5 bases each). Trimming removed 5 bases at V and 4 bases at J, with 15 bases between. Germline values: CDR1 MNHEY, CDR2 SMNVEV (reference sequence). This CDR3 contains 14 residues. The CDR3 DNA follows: TGTGCCAGCAGTAGATTTAGGGGAGAATACGAGCAGTACTTC. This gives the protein CASSRFRGEYEQYF.

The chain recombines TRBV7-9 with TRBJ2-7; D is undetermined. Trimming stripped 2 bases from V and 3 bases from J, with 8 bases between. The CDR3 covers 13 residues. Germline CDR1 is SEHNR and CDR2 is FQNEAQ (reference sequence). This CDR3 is CASSLYDGYEQYF. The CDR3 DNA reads TGTGCCAGCAGCTTATACGACGGCTACGAGCAGTACTTC.

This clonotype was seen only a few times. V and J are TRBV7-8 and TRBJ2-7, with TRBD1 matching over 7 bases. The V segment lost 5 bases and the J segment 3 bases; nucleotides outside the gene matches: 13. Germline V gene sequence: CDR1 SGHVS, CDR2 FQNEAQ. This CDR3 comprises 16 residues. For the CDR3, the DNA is TGTGCCAGCAGCAACCCTCCGAGGGACAGACACTACGAGCAGTACTTC. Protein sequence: CASSNPPRDRHYEQYF.

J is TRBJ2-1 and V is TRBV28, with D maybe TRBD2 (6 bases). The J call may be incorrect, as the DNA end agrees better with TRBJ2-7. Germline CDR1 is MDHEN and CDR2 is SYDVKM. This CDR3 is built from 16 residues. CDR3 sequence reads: CASSLFGGGSFNEQYF. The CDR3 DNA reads TGTGCCAGCAGTTTATTCGGGGGAGGTAGTTTTAATGAGCAGTACTTC.

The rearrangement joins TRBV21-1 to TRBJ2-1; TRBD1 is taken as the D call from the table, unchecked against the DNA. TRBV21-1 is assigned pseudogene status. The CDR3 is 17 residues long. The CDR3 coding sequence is TGTGCCAGCAGCTCCCTGGGGCGGACAGGGGCCTACAATGAGCAGTTCTTC. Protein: CASSSLGRTGAYNEQFF.